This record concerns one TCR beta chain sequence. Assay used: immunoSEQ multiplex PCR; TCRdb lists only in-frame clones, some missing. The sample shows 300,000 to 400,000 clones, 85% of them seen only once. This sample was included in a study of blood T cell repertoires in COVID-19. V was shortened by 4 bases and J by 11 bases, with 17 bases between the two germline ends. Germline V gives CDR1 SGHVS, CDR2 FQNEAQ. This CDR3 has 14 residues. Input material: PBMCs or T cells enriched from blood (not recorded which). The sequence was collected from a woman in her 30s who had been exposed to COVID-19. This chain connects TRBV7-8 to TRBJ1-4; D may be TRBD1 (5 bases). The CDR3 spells CASSSGGVGDKLFF. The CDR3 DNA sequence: TGTGCCAGCAGCTCGGGAGGGGTCGGTGACAAACTGTTTTTT.